The 13 T cell receptor beta chains listed next were all sequenced from one sample in a study of shared clonotypes between healthy human individuals. Method: immunoSEQ multiplex PCR; TCRdb's copy keeps in-frame clones and lacks some. The sample has 85,000 to 100,000 clones, approximately 63% seen once; the top ten hold roughly 50%. The sequencing sample was made of memory CD8+ T cells sorted from blood. As for subset: CD45RO+ cells pooled with CCR7-negative TemRA cells. The source of these receptors is a man aged 30 to 39 in good health.

CDR3 amino acids: CASSSRDSGFSGEEQYF. The CDR3 nucleotides are TGTGCCAGCAGCTCCCGGGACAGCGGGTTTTCGGGGGAGGAGCAGTACTTC. The chain links TRBV7-9 to TRBJ2-7; D perhaps matches TRBD1 (7 bases). Germline CDR1 and CDR2: SEHNR and FQNEAQ (reference sequence). The CDR3 sequence is 17 residues long. Trimming shortened V by 4 bases and J by 7 bases, and 26 bases separated the two germline ends. Combining the CDR3 with reference TRBV7-9 and TRBJ2-7 gives the whole variable domain DTGVSQNPRHKITKRGQNVTFRCDPISEHNRLYWYRQTLGQGPEFLTYFQNEAQLEKSRLLSDRFSAERPKGSFSTLEIQRTEQGDSAMYLCASSSRDSGFSGEEQYFGPGTRLTVT.

The chain employs TRBV7-9 and TRBJ1-5; D uncertain. The CDR3 sequence is 13 residues long. V was clipped by 2 bases and J by 0 bases, with 2 bases between them. Looked up from germline, CDR1 is SEHNR and CDR2 is FQNEAQ (reference sequence). CDR3 nucleotide sequence: TGTGCCAGCAGCTTAACTAGCAATCAGCCCCAGCATTTT. This encodes CASSLTSNQPQHF.

This chain links TRBV12-2 with TRBJ2-1. TRBV12-2 counts as a pseudogene. There are 19 residues in the CDR3. CDR3 DNA: TGTGCAAGTCGCTTAGAGCCTTTCGAGGACCGCTACTCCTACAATGAGCAGTTCTTC. Amino acids: CASRLEPFEDRYSYNEQFF.

The V and J genes are TRBV6-5 and TRBJ2-7, with D unclear. There are 13 residues in the CDR3. Between the trimmed V and J ends, which lost 4 bases and 6 bases, there was a span of 13 bases. The germline gives CDR1 MNHEY, CDR2 SVGAGI. The CDR3 protein is CASSFDISGEQYF. The CDR3 coding sequence is TGTGCCAGCAGTTTCGATATCTCCGGCGAGCAGTACTTC.

This clone was detected ten times or more. V is TRBV25-1 and J is TRBJ2-1, with TRBD2 identical over 7 bases. J lost 9 bases, V lost 3 bases, and 8 bases had no gene match. This CDR3 has 14 residues. Germline lookup yields CDR1 MGHDK and CDR2 SYGVNS. DNA for the CDR3: TGTGCCAGCAGTGAGCGGGAGCCTCCAGGTGAGCAGTTCTTC. Its protein product is CASSEREPPGEQFF.

This chain connects TRBV9 to TRBJ1-4; D is ambiguous. This CDR3 is 16 amino acids long. The germline V gene has CDR1 SGDLS and CDR2 YYNGEE. Trimming cost V 0 bases and J 2 bases, with 11 bases left between them. The CDR3 DNA sequence: TGTGCCAGCAGCGTAGCTCAAGATGAGACTAATGAAAAACTGTTTTTT. Translation: CASSVAQDETNEKLFF.

V usage is TRBV5-8 and J usage is TRBJ2-7, with 9 bases aligning to TRBD1. Germline V gene lookup returns CDR1 SGHTS and CDR2 YDEGEE. V was clipped by 4 bases and J by 2 bases; unmatched bases: 4. CDR3 length: 14 amino acids. The CDR3 protein is CASSVRQGAYEQYF. The CDR3 coding sequence is TGTGCCAGCAGCGTTCGACAGGGGGCCTACGAGCAGTACTTC.

This chain connects TRBV15 to TRBJ2-7; D is perhaps TRBD1 or TRBD2 (5 bases each). Germline V gene lookup returns CDR1 LNHNV and CDR2 YYDKDF (reference sequence). This CDR3 region has 17 residues. With 4 bases removed from V and 6 bases from J, the gap between germline ends came to 25 bases. CDR3 sequence: CATSKTTTRGQAGEQYF. The CDR3, as DNA: TGTGCCACCAGCAAAACTACCACCCGGGGCCAGGCTGGCGAGCAGTACTTC. The complete variable domain, with remaining parts taken from reference TRBV15 and TRBJ2-7, reads DAMVIQNPRYQVTQFGKPVTLSCSQTLNHNVMYWYQQKSSQAPKLLFHYYDKDFNNEADTPDNFQSRRPNTSFCFLDIRSPGLGDTAMYLCATSKTTTRGQAGEQYFGPGTRLTVT.

As DNA, the CDR3 is TGTGCCAGCAGTGGGGTGGGGACAGCAAATCAGCCCCAGCATTTT. Its protein is CASSGVGTANQPQHF. J is TRBJ1-5 and V is TRBV7-9; 7 positions match TRBD1. The CDR3 loop spans 15 amino acids. J gave up 4 bases and V 6 bases, and 9 bases lay outside the gene matches. Germline V gene data show CDR1 as SEHNR and CDR2 as FQNEAQ (reference sequence).

This clone was observed a handful of times. This chain uses TRBV10-2 with TRBJ2-5, with TRBD2 matching 9 bases. The V gene end was trimmed by 4 bases and the J gene end by 5 bases; junction bases not matched to a gene: 8. The CDR3 extends over 15 amino acids. CDR1 is WSHSY and CDR2 is SAAADI in the germline V gene. The CDR3 spells CASSGLAGFGETQYF. The CDR3 DNA reads TGCGCCAGCAGTGGCCTAGCGGGATTTGGGGAGACCCAGTACTTC.

This chain links TRBV5-6 with TRBJ1-5, with D unclear. Per germline, CDR1 SGHDT and CDR2 YYEEEE. CDR3 size: 13 residues. Trimming shortened V by 2 bases and J by 3 bases, and 6 bases separated the two germline ends. CDR3 sequence (DNA): TGTGCCAGCAGCTTCTGGCCCAATCAGCCCCAGCATTTT. It translates to CASSFWPNQPQHF. Based on the CDR3 plus reference TRBV5-6 and TRBJ1-5, the full variable domain is DAGVTQSPTHLIKTRGQQVTLRCSPKSGHDTVSWYQQALGQGPQFIFQYYEEEERQRGNFPDRFSGHQFPNYSSELNVNALLLGDSALYLCASSFWPNQPQHFGDGTRLSIL.

The chain has TRBV11-2 and TRBJ2-3; 11 bases are shared with TRBD2. This CDR3 has 18 residues. With 2 bases clipped from V and 5 bases from J, the junction kept 12 bases outside the gene matches. The V gene's germline CDR1 is SGHAT and CDR2 FQNNGV. CDR3 loop: CASSLSLTGLAGGDTQYF. The CDR3 nucleotides are TGTGCCAGCAGCTTAAGTTTGACGGGCCTAGCGGGAGGAGATACGCAGTATTTT.

The chain couples TRBV5-1 to TRBJ2-7, with D possibly matching TRBD1 (6 bases). Germline CDR1 reads SGHRS; CDR2 reads YFSETQ. This CDR3 region has 15 residues. V lost 4 bases and J lost 1, with 15 bases in between. CDR3 protein: CASSQAGTRSYEQYF. CDR3 sequence (DNA): TGCGCCAGCAGCCAGGCCGGGACAAGGTCCTACGAGCAGTACTTC.